The 2 T cell receptor beta chains below all came from one sample that was sequenced in a study of Graves' ophthalmopathy and Graves' hyperthyroidism. Amplification of TCR beta CDR3 regions used RNA transcripts. First-round RT-PCR with HTBI primers preceded a second-round multiplex PCR. TCRdb reprocessed the multiplex PCR reads with MiXCR, giving one entry per CDR3 protein. The table shows 500,000 to 700,000 distinct CDR3 sequences, with about 20% occurring only once. Sequenced: peripheral blood. The receptors derive from a woman aged 18-29 years with stable Graves' hyperthyroidism. Some clones in this sample may be carry-over from other donors' samples.

There are many counts of this clonotype. The chain couples TRBV5-1 to TRBJ1-1; D perhaps matches TRBD1 (6 bases). CDR1 and CDR2 (germline): SGHRS, YFSETQ. Trimming removed 6 bases at V and 1 base at J, with 10 bases between. There are 13 residues in the CDR3. CDR3 nucleotide sequence: TGCGCCAGCACCCCGGGGGCGAACACTGAAGCTTTCTTT. Amino acids: CASTPGANTEAFF.

This clonotype was counted many times. V and J are TRBV7-3 and TRBJ2-5; D remains unclear. The CDR3 has 14 residues. Germline V gene lookup returns CDR1 SGHTA and CDR2 FQGTGA. Trimming left V 3 bases short and J 3 bases short, with 11 bases between. As DNA, the CDR3 is TGTGCCAGCAGCTTTGTCGCCCGGAAAGAGACCCAGTACTTC. Encoded protein: CASSFVARKETQYF.